What follows are 27 T cell receptor beta chains derived from one specimen sequenced in a study of cytomegalovirus exposure and HLA in healthy donors. It was with 60 Vbeta and 13 Jbeta primers that the PCR ran. Profiling relied on immunoSEQ multiplex PCR, and the TCRdb table lists in-frame clones only, not all of them. The sample carries approximately 200,000 clones, 70% to 90% recorded once. What was sequenced was PBMCs. All receptors derive from a human donor in good health.

The V call is TRBV6-1, the J call TRBJ2-7; TRBD2 matches at 12 bases. V was clipped by 7 bases and J by 8 bases; unmatched bases: 6. Germline V lookup: CDR1 MNHNS, CDR2 SASEGT. The CDR3 is made up of 13 amino acids. Here the CDR3 DNA reads TGTGCCAGCATTCTAGCGGGAGGGTTAAAGCAGTACTTC. Translated, it gives CASILAGGLKQYF.

The V and J genes are TRBV11-2 and TRBJ2-1; D remains unclear. Trimming removed 1 base from V and 0 bases from J, with 7 bases in between. The CDR3 covers 15 residues. Germline V gene data show CDR1 as SGHAT and CDR2 as FQNNGV. CDR3 DNA sequence: TGTGCCAGCAGCTTAGCTCCCAGCTCCTACAATGAGCAGTTCTTC. It specifies CASSLAPSSYNEQFF.

The chain carries TRBV6-7 and TRBJ1-4; perhaps TRBD1 as D (5 bases). Being an ORF, TRBV6-7 has a function that is uncertain. The CDR3 extends over 13 amino acids. V was shortened by 6 bases and J by 8 bases, with 13 bases between the two germline ends. The DNA for the CDR3 is TGTGCCAGCAGCCTGGGAGGGGAAGAAAAACTGTTTTTT. This sequence encodes CASSLGGEEKLFF.

In its sample, this clone was seen once. The chain couples TRBV2 to TRBJ2-1; TRBD2 matches 7 bases. V shed 5 bases, J shed 5 bases, and the junction held 9 bases outside the gene matches. CDR3 size: 15 residues. Germline-derived CDR1 and CDR2 are SNHLY and FYNNEI. This CDR3 reads CASSRNGLEHNEQFF. As DNA, the CDR3 is TGTGCCAGCAGTAGAAACGGACTAGAACACAATGAGCAGTTCTTC.

The V call is TRBV29-1, the J call TRBJ2-5, with D tentatively TRBD1 (6 bases). The CDR3 extends over 12 amino acids. Germline CDR1 SQVTM, CDR2 ANQGSEA. V was shortened by 6 bases and J by 5 bases, with 13 bases between the two germline ends. This CDR3 is CSVLGQWETQYF. The CDR3 DNA sequence: TGCAGCGTCCTAGGACAGTGGGAGACCCAGTACTTC.

In the case of this clone: Other nucleotide sequences from this sample produce the same CDR3. The chain has TRBV2 and TRBJ2-1; TRBD2 agrees at 7 bases. The CDR3 sequence is 14 residues long. Germline V gene sequence: CDR1 SNHLY, CDR2 FYNNEI. The junction had 2 bases not matched to a gene; V was cut back by 4 bases and J by 2 bases. For the CDR3, the DNA is TGTGCCAGCAGTGCTAGCGGAGCCTACAATGAGCAGTTCTTC. Protein: CASSASGAYNEQFF.

This clone has a handful of counts. The genes are TRBV18 and TRBJ2-7, with 9 nucleotides matching TRBD2. The CDR3 length is 14 residues. Trimming at V came to 4 bases and at J to 2 bases, leaving 3 bases not matched to a gene. From germline, CDR1 is KGHSH and CDR2 LQKENI. The CDR3 sequence is CASSQAGGPYEQYF. CDR3 bases: TGTGCCAGCTCACAAGCGGGAGGCCCCTACGAGCAGTACTTC. The full variable domain, rest sourced from reference TRBV18 and TRBJ2-7, is NAGVMQNPRHLVRRRGQEARLRCSPMKGHSHVYWYRQLPEEGLKFMVYLQKENIIDESGMPKERFSAEFPKEGPSILRIQQVVRGDSAAYFCASSQAGGPYEQYFGPGTRLTVT.

V and J are TRBV4-1 and TRBJ2-3; D unresolved. The CDR3 runs to 12 residues. From germline, CDR1 is MGHRA and CDR2 YSYEKL. V dropped 7 bases and J dropped 2 bases, with 7 bases sitting between them. The CDR3 DNA reads as TGCGCCAGCACCCTTGTCACAGATACGCAGTATTTT. Amino acid sequence: CASTLVTDTQYF.

V gene TRBV28 combines with J gene TRBJ1-5, with unresolved D. Germline CDR1 and CDR2: MDHEN and SYDVKM. The V end lost 1 base, the J end lost 3 bases, and 7 bases lay between the germline ends. CDR3 length: 14 amino acids. CDR3 sequence reads: CASSLSAINQPQHF. CDR3 DNA: TGTGCCAGCAGTTTATCCGCTATCAATCAGCCCCAGCATTTT.

V gene TRBV18 combines with J gene TRBJ2-1; weak D call: TRBD2 (6 bases). CDR1 and CDR2 from the germline V gene are KGHSH and LQKENI. The ends were cut back, 4 bases at V and 5 bases at J, with 15 bases in the middle. The CDR3 is made up of 15 amino acids. The CDR3 nucleotides are TGTGCCAGCTCACTAGGGCTAGCGAACAACAATGAGCAGTTCTTC. Protein sequence: CASSLGLANNNEQFF. Full variable domain (rest looked up from reference TRBV18 and TRBJ2-1): NAGVMQNPRHLVRRRGQEARLRCSPMKGHSHVYWYRQLPEEGLKFMVYLQKENIIDESGMPKERFSAEFPKEGPSILRIQQVVRGDSAAYFCASSLGLANNNEQFFGPGTRLTVL.

The chain employs TRBV28 and TRBJ2-3, with D possibly being TRBD1 (7 bases). Germline CDR1 reads MDHEN; CDR2 reads SYDVKM. V was cut by 6 bases and J by 4 bases, with 23 bases left in between. CDR3 length: 17 residues. The CDR3 protein is CASSPPRRGPTPDTQYF. DNA of the CDR3: TGTGCCAGCAGCCCTCCGCGGAGGGGGCCTACCCCAGATACGCAGTATTTT.

V gene TRBV4-2 combines with J gene TRBJ2-3, with 15 bases aligning to TRBD2. Germline CDR1 and CDR2: LGHNA and YNFKEQ. This CDR3 has 16 residues. The V segment lost 3 bases and the J segment 3 bases; nucleotides outside the gene matches: 1. The CDR3 region is CASSQGTSGRTDTQYF. Written as DNA, the CDR3 is TGTGCCAGCAGCCAGGGGACTAGCGGGAGGACAGATACGCAGTATTTT.

V and J are TRBV28 and TRBJ1-5, with 8 bases lining up with TRBD1. Germline V gene data show CDR1 as MDHEN and CDR2 as SYDVKM. This CDR3 comprises 15 residues. Trimming took 4 bases from V and 6 from J; bases not matched to a gene: 8. The CDR3: CASSSLDRESQPQHF. The CDR3, as DNA: TGTGCCAGCAGTTCCCTGGACAGGGAAAGTCAGCCCCAGCATTTT.

The rearrangement links TRBV7-9 to TRBJ1-1; 7 bases align to TRBD1. The CDR3 has 15 amino acids. Germline V gives CDR1 SEHNR, CDR2 FQNEAQ (reference sequence). Trimming at V came to 0 bases and at J to 2 bases, leaving 3 bases not matched to a gene. The chain's CDR3 is CASSLASGGNTEAFF. For the CDR3, the DNA is TGTGCCAGCAGCTTAGCCTCAGGGGGAAACACTGAAGCTTTCTTT.

This clone was observed a single time. This chain connects TRBV28 to TRBJ1-2, with TRBD1 matching over 8 bases. The J segment lost 4 bases and the V segment lost 6 bases, leaving 4 bases of the junction unmatched. Germline CDR1 MDHEN, CDR2 SYDVKM. The CDR3 extends over 13 amino acids. The CDR3 nucleotides are TGTGCCAGCAGCAACAGGGGGGCCTATGGCTACACCTTC. Its translation: CASSNRGAYGYTF.

The CDR3 bases are TGCGCCAGCAGCTTGGAAGCAACTATGAACACTGAAGCTTTCTTT. Protein sequence: CASSLEATMNTEAFF. The genes are TRBV5-1 and TRBJ1-1; no firm D call. V was pared by 0 bases and J by 0 bases, with 9 bases between. CDR1 and CDR2 (germline): SGHRS, YFSETQ. The CDR3 spans 15 residues.

This chain connects TRBV5-6 to TRBJ2-7; TRBD2 is a possible D gene (6 bases). CDR1 SGHDT and CDR2 YYEEEE come from the germline V gene. The CDR3 runs 16 residues. The V end was cut by 3 bases, the J end by 2 bases, with 18 bases between. CDR3 residues: CASSSPTRRATYEQYF. DNA of the CDR3: TGTGCCAGCAGCTCGCCCACTCGGAGGGCTACCTACGAGCAGTACTTC. Combining the CDR3 with reference TRBV5-6 and TRBJ2-7 gives the whole variable domain DAGVTQSPTHLIKTRGQQVTLRCSPKSGHDTVSWYQQALGQGPQFIFQYYEEEERQRGNFPDRFSGHQFPNYSSELNVNALLLGDSALYLCASSSPTRRATYEQYFGPGTRLTVT.

The V and J genes are TRBV5-4 and TRBJ1-6, with D perhaps matching TRBD1 (6 bases). Germline V CDR1 and CDR2: SGHNT, YYREEE (reference sequence). There are 13 residues in the CDR3. Trimming removed 4 bases from V and 9 bases from J, with 11 bases in between. The CDR3 DNA sequence: TGTGCCAGCAGCCTGACAGGTTCTTCACCCCTCCACTTT. Translation gives CASSLTGSSPLHF.

The chain recombines TRBV9 with TRBJ2-1, with 15 positions matching TRBD2. In germline, CDR1 is SGDLS, CDR2 YYNGEE. Trimming cost V 4 bases and J 4 bases; bases outside gene matches: 6. There are 17 residues in the CDR3. CDR3 nucleotide sequence: TGTGCCAGCAGCCTGGGACTAGCGGGAGGCCTATACAATGAGCAGTTCTTC. Translated: CASSLGLAGGLYNEQFF.

This chain links TRBV29-1 with TRBJ1-5; 11 bases fit TRBD1. CDR3 length: 13 amino acids. Germline V lookup: CDR1 SQVTM, CDR2 ANQGSEA. The V and J ends lost 6 bases and 4 bases, in that order; junction bases with no gene match: 2. The chain's CDR3 is CSVWDRGNQPQHF. The CDR3, as DNA: TGCAGCGTGTGGGACAGGGGGAATCAGCCCCAGCATTTT.

V usage is TRBV7-2 and J usage is TRBJ1-1; TRBD1 agrees at 8 bases. Looked up from germline, CDR1 is SGHTA and CDR2 is FQGNSA. The J segment lost 4 bases and the V segment lost 2 bases, leaving 6 bases of the junction unmatched. This CDR3 is 15 amino acids long. CDR3 in DNA: TGTGCCAGCAGCTTACAATTTGGACAGGGCACTGAAGCTTTCTTT. Its protein product is CASSLQFGQGTEAFF. The full variable domain, with the rest looked up from reference TRBV7-2 and TRBJ1-1, is GAGVSQSPSNKVTEKGKDVELRCDPISGHTALYWYRQSLGQGLEFLIYFQGNSAPDKSGLPSDRFSAERTGGSVSTLTIQRTQQEDSAVYLCASSLQFGQGTEAFFGQGTRLTVV.

The chain is built from TRBV5-1 and TRBJ2-3, with TRBD2 matching over 11 bases. V was clipped by 0 bases and J by 2 bases; unmatched bases: 5. Germline assignment: CDR1 SGHRS and CDR2 YFSETQ. This CDR3 contains 17 residues. This CDR3 reads CASSLGGTSGITDTQYF. For the CDR3, the DNA is TGCGCCAGCAGCTTGGGGGGGACTAGCGGAATCACAGATACGCAGTATTTT.

The rearrangement joins TRBV5-1 to TRBJ2-1; tentatively, D is TRBD2 (5 bases). CDR1 is SGHRS, CDR2 YFSETQ, per germline. V was clipped by 3 bases and J by 2 bases, with 12 bases between them. The CDR3 spans 15 residues. CDR3 protein: CASSWNTGTYNEQFF. CDR3 in DNA: TGCGCCAGCAGCTGGAACACCGGGACCTACAATGAGCAGTTCTTC.

The chain couples TRBV7-9 to TRBJ1-5, with a weak D call TRBD1 (5 bases). The CDR3 consists of 14 residues. The V gene lost 1 base and the J gene lost 8 bases, with 12 bases spanning the gap. CDR1 SEHNR and CDR2 FQNEAQ come from the germline V gene (reference sequence). The CDR3 coding sequence is TGTGCCAGCAGCTTAGGTCGGGAGGGGAAGCCCCAGCATTTT. Residues: CASSLGREGKPQHF.

This chain links TRBV7-3 with TRBJ2-3; 9 nucleotides agree with TRBD2. V lost 4 bases and J lost 4; bases outside the gene matches: 9. The CDR3 extends over 16 amino acids. Germline values: CDR1 SGHTA, CDR2 FQGTGA. CDR3 DNA: TGTGCCAGCAGCTACGGACTAGCGCCGAACTCAGATACGCAGTATTTT. Its protein is CASSYGLAPNSDTQYF.

This clone has more than one count but fewer than ten. The chain recombines TRBV6-1 with TRBJ1-5, with unresolved D. V lost 2 bases to trimming and J lost 6 bases, with 20 bases between them. Germline CDR1 MNHNS, CDR2 SASEGT. The CDR3 is 17 amino acids. CDR3 sequence reads: CASSEFHGVSMGQPQHF. CDR3 in DNA: TGTGCCAGCAGTGAATTCCACGGGGTGTCAATGGGTCAGCCCCAGCATTTT.

V is TRBV18 and J is TRBJ2-3; D is uncertain. V was pared by 1 base and J by 0 bases, with 11 bases between. The CDR3 has 16 residues. In germline, CDR1 is KGHSH, CDR2 LQKENI. In DNA form, the CDR3 reads TGTGCCAGCTCACCACTCACCCGACTTAGCACAGATACGCAGTATTTT. Amino acid sequence: CASSPLTRLSTDTQYF.